The rows below give T cell receptor beta chains drawn from one sample of a study of human T cells and chemical hapten exposure. TCRdb used MiXCR to reprocess the RACE reads, holding one entry per CDR3 protein. The sample holds 180,000 or so distinct CDR3 sequences, approximately 20% seen once. The material was whole blood, obtained in connection with sensitization to the hapten diphenylcyclopropenone (DPC). The receptors shown here come from a woman in her forties or fifties with alopecia areata. Some clones in this sample may be carry-over from other donors' samples. CDR3s include the opening cysteine and the closing phenylalanine or tryptophan. Fields, in order: V gene, clone size, J gene, CDR3 protein. Part of the rows lack a size; the others show once, few, many or a class for expanded clones.

TRBV7-9	many	TRBJ2-7	CASSVSYEQYF
TRBV7-7	many	TRBJ2-1	CASSLDRGNEQFF
TRBV7-9	NA	TRBJ1-2	CASSFSSPKDGYTF
TRBV9	many	TRBJ2-1	CASSPSGLAYNEQFF
TRBV7-2	NA	TRBJ2-1	CASSLTGFYNEQFF
TRBV18	NA	TRBJ2-7	CASSPRGQTYEQYF
TRBV7-9	few	TRBJ2-2	CASSSTGSGGELFF
TRBV14	many	TRBJ2-2	CASSQAEGAYTGELFF
TRBV29-1	NA	TRBJ2-3	CSVEGMSTDTQYF
TRBV7-9	NA	TRBJ1-2	CASSFQGHGYTF
TRBV20-1	few	TRBJ2-7	CSASIASGYEQYF
TRBV5-1	few	TRBJ2-3	CASSRLAGGTDTQYF
TRBV5-4	NA	TRBJ2-7	CASSWDRGSYEQYF
TRBV29-1	NA	TRBJ2-3	CSWVGQITDTQYF
TRBV28	NA	TRBJ1-5	CASFTPSNQPQHF
TRBV7-9	many	TRBJ2-7	CASSSRPAEYEQYF
TRBV15	NA	TRBJ2-7	CATSSDRFYEQYF
TRBV7-7	NA	TRBJ2-5	CASSTLPGDQETQYF
TRBV2	few	TRBJ2-6	CASSDVWLTGANVLTF
TRBV12-3/TRBV12-4	NA	TRBJ2-7	CASSLTSGSSEQYF
TRBV18	NA	TRBJ1-1	CASSPGPGRTEAFF
TRBV4-1	NA	TRBJ1-4	CASSQVGSGMEEKLFF
TRBV5-1	few	TRBJ2-7	CASSLDGPSGTYEQYF
TRBV20-1	NA	TRBJ2-1	CSARIIDRGQEFF
TRBV20-1	few	TRBJ2-2	CSARDRTIGGTGELFF
TRBV24-1	NA	TRBJ2-1	CATSDPGTSSAAYNEQFF
TRBV9	NA	TRBJ1-2	CASSADRARGYTF
TRBV7-2	once	TRBJ2-2	CASSATRVNTGELFF
TRBV7-2	NA	TRBJ2-7	CASSLELAGAYEQYF
TRBV20-1	many	TRBJ2-5	CSANSGRVRETQYF
TRBV20-1	few	TRBJ1-1	CSARNPRNTEAFF
TRBV27	NA	TRBJ2-5	CASSFGSGRSGRAVETQYF
TRBV29-1	few	TRBJ2-1	CSIRTGANEQFF
TRBV11-2	few	TRBJ2-1	CASSSVRAYNEQFF
TRBV7-3	NA	TRBJ2-5	CASSLPLPGLAPSLQETQYF
TRBV24-1	once	TRBJ2-1	CATSEASGSSEQFF
TRBV20-1	NA	TRBJ1-1	CSARHRATTVNTEAFF
TRBV6-2/TRBV6-3	NA	TRBJ1-2	CASSQGEGYTF
TRBV7-9	few	TRBJ2-3	CASSPPSGRIADTQYF
TRBV5-1	few	TRBJ1-1	CASSHRDRATEAFF
TRBV28	NA	TRBJ2-3	CASREAGGAADTQYF